The clone carrying this T cell receptor (beta chain) was detected only once. The antigen is undetermined. The sample belongs to a study of cytotoxic CD8 clonotypes in ibrutinib-treated CLL. Clones were sequenced by immunoSEQ multiplex PCR, and TCRdb holds only the in-frame ones, with some missing. The data contain over 25,000 clones, around three fifths of them seen just once; the ten biggest clones take up 13% to 15%. The CDR3 loop spans 13 amino acids. Germline assignment: CDR1 SQVTM and CDR2 ANQGSEA. After removal of 6 bases from V and 3 bases from J, the junction contained 4 bases not matched to a gene. The study, taken as a whole, reports: Against age-matched healthy donors, baseline clonality ran higher and tracked circulating CD8+ T-cell counts.

Source: PBMCs, taken before ibrutinib treatment. The receptor's source is a human donor with chronic lymphocytic leukemia. The chain employs TRBV29-1 and TRBJ2-7; 11 nucleotides line up with TRBD1. CDR3 sequence reads: CSVSGTGGYEQYF. CDR3 DNA sequence: TGCAGCGTCTCCGGGACAGGGGGCTACGAGCAGTACTTC.